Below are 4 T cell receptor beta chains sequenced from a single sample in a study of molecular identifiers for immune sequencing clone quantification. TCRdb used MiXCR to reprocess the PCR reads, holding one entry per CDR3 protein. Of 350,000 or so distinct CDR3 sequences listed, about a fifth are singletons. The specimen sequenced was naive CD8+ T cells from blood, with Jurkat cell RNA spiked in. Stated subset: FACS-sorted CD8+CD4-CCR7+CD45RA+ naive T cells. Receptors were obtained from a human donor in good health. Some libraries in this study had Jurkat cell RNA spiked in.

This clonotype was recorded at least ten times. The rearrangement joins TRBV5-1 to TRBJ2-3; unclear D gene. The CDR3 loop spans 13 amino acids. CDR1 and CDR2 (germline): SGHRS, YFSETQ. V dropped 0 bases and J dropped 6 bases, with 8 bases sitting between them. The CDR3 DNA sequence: TGCGCCAGCAGCTTGGAGTTTCCCGATACGCAGTATTTT. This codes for CASSLEFPDTQYF.

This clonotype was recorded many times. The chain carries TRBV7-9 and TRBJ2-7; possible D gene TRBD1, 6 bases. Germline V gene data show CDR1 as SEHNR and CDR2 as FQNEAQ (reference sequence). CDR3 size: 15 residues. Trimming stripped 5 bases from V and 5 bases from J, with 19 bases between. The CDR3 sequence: CASSTRDMTIHEQYF. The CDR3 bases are TGTGCCAGCAGCACCCGGGACATGACAATCCACGAGCAGTACTTC.

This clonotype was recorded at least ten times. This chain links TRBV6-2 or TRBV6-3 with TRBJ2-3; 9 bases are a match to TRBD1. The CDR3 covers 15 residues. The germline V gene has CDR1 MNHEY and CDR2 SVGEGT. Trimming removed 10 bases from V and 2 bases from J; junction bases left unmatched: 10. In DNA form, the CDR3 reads TGTGCCACCAACGACAGGGGGACCTTCACAGATACGCAGTATTTT. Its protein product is CATNDRGTFTDTQYF.

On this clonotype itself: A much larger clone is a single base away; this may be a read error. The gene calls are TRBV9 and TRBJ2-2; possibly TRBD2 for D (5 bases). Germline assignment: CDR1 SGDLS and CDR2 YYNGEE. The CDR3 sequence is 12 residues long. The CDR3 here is CASSVEAGELVF. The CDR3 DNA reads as TGTGCCAGCAGCGTAGAGGCCGGGGAGCTGGTTTTT.